This T cell receptor (beta chain) was captured in a study of T cell responses to AZD1222 COVID-19 vaccine. With respect to this clone: Antigen unknown.

The CDR3 has 13 amino acids. V dropped 1 base and J dropped 6 bases, with 7 bases sitting between them. Sequencing was performed with immunoSEQ multiplex PCR; in TCRdb, only in-frame clones are kept and a portion is missing. The data contain about 54,000 clones, around 88% of them singletons. Study-wide findings and caveats: None of the repertoires were sampled until the peak T cell response had passed. The sample set comprised mostly white British donors with more females, and clonal diversity was possibly underestimated. Of the AZD1222 recipients, only six or seven were seropositive at baseline.

Both about-4-week and about-12-week second-dose recipients were combined. The clonotype comes from an adult who received the AZD1222 COVID-19 vaccine. The rearrangement joins TRBV12-3 or TRBV12-4 to TRBJ1-5; D remains unclear. Sequenced here: peripheral blood, sampled 28 days after the second AZD1222 dose. The CDR3 nucleotides read TGTGCCAGCAGTTTAGACCTTGCTCAGCCCCAGCATTTT. Translated: CASSLDLAQPQHF.